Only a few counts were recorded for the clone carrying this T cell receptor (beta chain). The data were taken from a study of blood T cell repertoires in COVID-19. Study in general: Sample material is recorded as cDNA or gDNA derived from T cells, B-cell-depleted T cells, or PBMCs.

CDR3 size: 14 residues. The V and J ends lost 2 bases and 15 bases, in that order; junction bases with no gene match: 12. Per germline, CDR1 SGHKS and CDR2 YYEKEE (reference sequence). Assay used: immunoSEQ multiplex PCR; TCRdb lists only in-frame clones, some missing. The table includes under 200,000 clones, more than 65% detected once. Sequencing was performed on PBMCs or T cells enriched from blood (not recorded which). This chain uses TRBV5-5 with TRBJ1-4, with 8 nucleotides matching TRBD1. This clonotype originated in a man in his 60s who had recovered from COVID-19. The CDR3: CASSFGTGQPVMFF. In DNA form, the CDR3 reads TGTGCCAGCAGCTTTGGGACAGGCCAGCCCGTTATGTTTTTT.